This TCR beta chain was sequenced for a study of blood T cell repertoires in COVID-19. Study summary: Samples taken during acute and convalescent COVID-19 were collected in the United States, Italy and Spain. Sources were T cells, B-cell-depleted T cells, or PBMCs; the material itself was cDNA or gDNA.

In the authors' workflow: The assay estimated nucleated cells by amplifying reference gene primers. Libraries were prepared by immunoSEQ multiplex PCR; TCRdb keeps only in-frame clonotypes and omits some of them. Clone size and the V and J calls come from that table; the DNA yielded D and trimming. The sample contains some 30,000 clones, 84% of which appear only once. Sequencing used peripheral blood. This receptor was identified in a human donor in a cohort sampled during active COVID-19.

DNA of the CDR3: TGCGCCAGCAGCTGGAGGACTAGCGGGGGGGCCCGAGAGACCCAGTACTTC. The encoded protein is CASSWRTSGGARETQYF. This rearrangement joins TRBV5-1 to TRBJ2-5; TRBD2 aligns across 15 bases. V lost 3 bases and J lost 4; bases outside the gene matches: 7. This CDR3 is 17 amino acids long. Germline V gene data show CDR1 as SGHRS and CDR2 as YFSETQ.